What follows are 21 T cell receptor beta chains derived from one specimen sequenced in a study of tumor-infiltrating lymphocytes in primary liver carcinoma. Synthesis of TCR beta cDNA was carried out from 450 to 650 ng total RNA with a constant-region primer. Libraries of TCR beta came from three nested multiplex PCR rounds with slightly modified ARM-PCR. The first two PCR rounds, around 10 cycles each, used TRBV1-TRBV30 forward primers and a C-beta reverse primer. In TCRdb, the multiplex PCR reads were re-called with MiXCR into one record per CDR3 protein. In the table there are some 200,000 distinct CDR3 sequences, almost 65% of which are singletons. Alongside blood RNA obtained from unsorted whole blood, germline DNA was also extracted. The sequencing input was peripheral blood. The receptors derive from a woman aged 55-69 years with primary liver carcinoma and hepatitis B virus infection.

This clonotype was seen a few times. V gene TRBV4-2 combines with J gene TRBJ2-7, with TRBD2 matching 11 bases. The CDR3 sequence is 16 residues long. From germline, CDR1 is LGHNA and CDR2 YNFKEQ. The J segment lost 5 bases and the V segment lost 8 bases, leaving 14 bases of the junction unmatched. The CDR3 nucleotides are TGTGCCAGCGGCCCCCGGACCACTAGCGGGAGAGACGAGCAGTACTTC. Translated, it gives CASGPRTTSGRDEQYF.

Worth noting for this clonotype: A read error is possible here, since a much larger clone lies one base away. The J gene is TRBJ1-2, the V gene TRBV12-5; perhaps TRBD1 as D (5 bases). Deletions cut 4 bases from V and 2 bases from J, with 17 bases between. Per the germline V gene, CDR1 is LGHNT and CDR2 is FRNRAP. This CDR3 spans 16 amino acids. The CDR3 DNA reads TGTGCTAGTGGTTCCCTCCACCGCCGGGGGAACTATGGCTACACCTTC. The encoded protein is CASGSLHRRGNYGYTF. Looking up the rest from reference TRBV12-5 and TRBJ1-2 gives the full variable domain: DARVTQTPRHKVTEMGQEVTMRCQPILGHNTVFWYRQTMMQGLELLAYFRNRAPLDDSGMPKDRFSAEMPDATLATLKIQPSEPRDSAVYFCASGSLHRRGNYGYTFGSGTRLTVV.

This clonotype was seen a few times. The chain recombines TRBV28 with TRBJ1-1, with D hard to call. CDR3 length equals 12 residues. V was shortened by 5 bases and J by 0 bases, with 4 bases between the two germline ends. The germline gives CDR1 MDHEN, CDR2 SYDVKM. The CDR3 loop reads CASSPMNTEAFF. The DNA of the CDR3 is TGTGCCAGCAGTCCTATGAACACTGAAGCTTTCTTT.

Concerning this clonotype itself: Mismatch with germline at one junction end may stem from a read error. The rearrangement links TRBV11-2 to TRBJ1-3; perhaps TRBD1 as D (6 bases). Germline-derived CDR1 and CDR2 are SGHAT and FQNNGV. The CDR3 has 14 amino acids. CDR3 residues: CASSPGGRVNTVYF. CDR3 bases: TGTGCCAGCAGCCCCGGGGGGCGAGTAAACACCGTATATTTT.

The chain joins TRBV6-6 to TRBJ2-1, with 15 positions matching TRBD2. Germline V gene sequence: CDR1 MNHNY, CDR2 SVGAGI (reference sequence). The CDR3 consists of 17 residues. J lost 7 bases, V lost 2 bases, and 6 bases had no gene match. The CDR3 region has the DNA TGTGCCAGCAGTTACGGACTAGCGGGAGGGCCGGGGAATGAGCAGTTCTTC. Translating it yields CASSYGLAGGPGNEQFF.

This chain links TRBV7-9 with TRBJ1-1; D remains unclear. Germline-derived CDR1 and CDR2 are SEHNR and FQNEAQ (reference sequence). The CDR3 has 15 amino acids. V was shortened by 3 bases and J by 0 bases, with 11 bases between the two germline ends. The DNA for the CDR3 is TGTGCCAGCAGCTTCTGGACGGGAATGAACACTGAAGCTTTCTTT. It codes for CASSFWTGMNTEAFF. The full variable domain, with the rest looked up from reference TRBV7-9 and TRBJ1-1, is DTGVSQNPRHKITKRGQNVTFRCDPISEHNRLYWYRQTLGQGPEFLTYFQNEAQLEKSRLLSDRFSAERPKGSFSTLEIQRTEQGDSAMYLCASSFWTGMNTEAFFGQGTRLTVV.

As to this clonotype: A much larger clone lies one base from this, so it may be a read error. This sequence joins TRBV6-2 or TRBV6-3 and TRBJ2-7; TRBD2 matches 7 bases. Germline V gives CDR1 MNHEY, CDR2 SVGEGT. The CDR3 spans 15 residues. Here the CDR3 reads CASSRGTIPPYVQYF. Written as DNA, the CDR3 is TGTGCCAGCAGCCGTGGGACTATCCCCCCCTACGTGCAGTACTTC.

This clonotype was seen ten or more times. CDR3 nucleotides: TGTGCCAGCAGAGTTAGGGGAGGGGATAGCAATCAGCCCCAGCATTTT. Amino acid sequence: CASRVRGGDSNQPQHF. V gene TRBV6-1 combines with J gene TRBJ1-5; TRBD1 might be the D (5 bases). There are 16 residues in the CDR3. Trimming left V 6 bases short and J 0 bases short, with 15 bases between. The germline V gene has CDR1 MNHNS and CDR2 SASEGT.

Turning to this clonotype: This may arise from a read error, as a much more abundant clone is one base away. The gene calls are TRBV12-3 or TRBV12-4 and TRBJ1-5; D may be TRBD1 (5 bases). CDR3 size: 15 residues. This CDR3 is CASSLTGTGNQPRHF. The CDR3 DNA reads as TGTGCCAGCAGTTTAACGGGGACGGGTAATCAGCCCCGGCATTTT.

In its sample, this clonotype was seen once. Since a much larger clone is just one base distant, this may be a read error. The chain uses TRBV12-3 or TRBV12-4 and TRBJ1-1, with D perhaps matching TRBD1 (5 bases). The length of the CDR3 is 14 residues. The V gene lost 10 bases and the J gene lost 6 bases, with 21 bases spanning the gap. The CDR3, as DNA: TGTGCCAACAGCGGGCAGGGCGTAAAAGCTGAAGCTTTCTTT. Encoded protein: CANSGQGVKAEAFF.

This clonotype has a single count. This sequence may be a read error, since a much larger clone differs from it by one base. The rearrangement joins TRBV5-5 to TRBJ2-7; D is uncertain. There are 16 residues in the CDR3. Germline assignment: CDR1 SGHKS and CDR2 YYEKEE (reference sequence). Trimming took 2 bases from V and 4 from J, leaving 19 bases between them. The CDR3 protein is CASSLGPVSRTYEQYF. The CDR3 DNA follows: TGTGCCAGCAGCTTAGGTCCGGTCAGTCGAACTTACGAGCAGTACTTC.

The V call is TRBV12-3 or TRBV12-4, the J call TRBJ1-1; 11 nucleotides align to TRBD1. Trimming cost V 6 bases and J 10 bases; bases outside gene matches: 19. The CDR3 sequence is 17 residues long. The CDR3 DNA follows: TGTGCCAGCAGCACAGGACAGGGGGCCGACTGGTCTTTTCGAGCTTTCTTT. It codes for CASSTGQGADWSFRAFF.

For this clonotype: This likely comes from a read error, as the CDR3 has no conserved phenylalanine or tryptophan at its end. The chain carries TRBV29-1 and TRBJ1-2; D remains unclear. This CDR3 comprises 14 residues. CDR1 is SQVTM and CDR2 is ANQGSEA in the germline V gene. V lost 5 bases and J 3 bases, leaving 16 bases between the germline ends. The CDR3 is CSVSTLESHYGYTV. The CDR3 DNA follows: TGCAGCGTTAGTACTCTTGAATCGCACTATGGCTACACCGTC.

This clonotype was recorded many times. The V call is TRBV5-5, the J call TRBJ2-7; 8 bases line up with TRBD1. Germline CDR1 reads SGHKS; CDR2 reads YYEKEE (reference sequence). This CDR3 has 15 amino acids. V lost 5 bases, J lost 2 bases, and 9 bases stayed unmatched. The DNA of the CDR3 is TGTGCCAGCAGAACGAAGGACAGGGAAACCTACGAGCAGTACTTC. Its protein is CASRTKDRETYEQYF.

A note on this clonotype: This is likely a read error, given that the CDR3 carries no conserved phenylalanine or tryptophan at its end. The chain joins TRBV11-2 to TRBJ2-7; 11 positions match TRBD2. V lost 3 bases, J lost 9 bases, and 7 bases stayed unmatched. Germline lookup yields CDR1 SGHAT and CDR2 FQNNGV. CDR3 length equals 14 residues. As DNA, the CDR3 is TGTGCCAGCAGCTTGCCGGGACTAGCGGTAGGGCAGTACATC. Translation: CASSLPGLAVGQYI.

This clonotype occurred many times. The V gene is TRBV6-5, the J gene TRBJ2-3, with D uncertain. Trimming removed 5 bases from V and 6 bases from J, with 15 bases in between. CDR3 length: 14 amino acids. Germline V gene data show CDR1 as MNHEY and CDR2 as SVGAGI. The CDR3 protein is CASSPNGLGDTQYF. CDR3 DNA: TGTGCCAGCAGTCCGAATGGGCTCGGGGATACGCAGTATTTT.

On this clonotype: Relative to the germline gene, one junction end is altered; a read error may explain this. J is TRBJ2-6 and V is TRBV11-2; the D gene is possibly TRBD2 (7 bases). The germline V gene encodes CDR1 SGHAT and CDR2 FQNNGV. This CDR3 region has 17 residues. Here the CDR3 DNA reads TGTGCCAACAGCTCGGTCGGGAGGACAGCTGGGGCCAACGTCCCGACTTTC. This gives the protein CANSSVGRTAGANVPTF.

In regard to this clonotype: One end of the junction fails to match germline, which may point to a read error. The genes are TRBV5-5 and TRBJ2-1, with 11 bases aligning to TRBD2. This CDR3 has 16 residues. CDR1 and CDR2 from the germline V gene are SGHKS and YYEKEE (reference sequence). The CDR3 bases are TGTGCCAGCAGCTCAACTAGCGGGAGCCGGTACAATAAGCAGTTCTTC. It specifies CASSSTSGSRYNKQFF.

The gene calls are TRBV21-1 and TRBJ1-6; the table gives TRBD1 as D, unverified against the DNA. TRBV21-1 is a recognized pseudogene. CDR3 size: 15 residues. The CDR3 DNA reads TGTGCCAGCAGCAAAGTAACGCAGGGGGGTTCACCCCTCCACTTT. Protein sequence: CASSKVTQGGSPLHF.

This clonotype was counted only a few times. A much larger clonotype is one base distant, so this may be a read error. The chain recombines TRBV6-6 with TRBJ2-5; no definite D call. Germline CDR1 is MNHNY and CDR2 is SVGAGI (reference sequence). The CDR3 runs to 12 residues. The CDR3: CVSSYVGETQYF. CDR3 in DNA: TGTGTCAGCAGTTACGTAGGGGAGACCCAGTACTTC.

This clonotype occurred many times. The V call is TRBV6-5, the J call TRBJ1-2, with D hard to call. Trimming cost V 2 bases and J 8 bases, with 12 bases left between them. Germline-derived CDR1 and CDR2 are MNHEY and SVGAGI. CDR3 length equals 13 residues. CDR3 region: CASSYEGLVGYTF. CDR3 coding DNA: TGTGCCAGCAGTTACGAAGGTTTGGTCGGCTACACCTTC.